The rows below give T cell receptor beta chains drawn from one sample of a study of cytomegalovirus exposure and HLA in healthy donors. The assay was immunoSEQ multiplex PCR, and TCRdb's table has in-frame clones only and misses some. The sample consists of roughly 130,000 clones, 50% to 75% of them appearing once. Sample: PBMCs. These receptors all stem from a middle-aged woman in good health and CMV-seropositive. Both conserved end residues are part of each CDR3. The D gene is left open where the match is weak. Rows give clone size only sometimes, using once, few, many, or a class for an expanded clone.

d_gene	abundance	v_gene	j_gene	CDR3nt	CDR3aa
NA	few	TRBV4-1	TRBJ1-1	TGCGCCAGCAGCCAAGACCCCCCCGAGGGAATGAACACTGAAGCTTTCTTT	CASSQDPPEGMNTEAFF
NA	NA	TRBV10-2	TRBJ2-3	TGCGCCAGCAGGGGGCAGGGCACAGATACGCAGTATTTT	CASRGQGTDTQYF
NA	few	TRBV19	TRBJ1-2	TGTGCCAGTAGTATAGTGGTGGGTGCGGCGGACTATGGCTACACCTTC	CASSIVVGAADYGYTF
NA	NA	TRBV6-4	TRBJ1-1	TGTGCCAGCAGTGACGGGGGCCTGAACACTGAAGCTTTCTTT	CASSDGGLNTEAFF
TRBD1	NA	TRBV6-1	TRBJ1-2	TGTGCCAGCAGTGAATACCCGACAGGGTCCTATGGCTACACCTTC	CASSEYPTGSYGYTF
TRBD2	NA	TRBV6-4	TRBJ2-1	TGTGCCAGCAGTGGACTAGCGGGAGGGAGCTCCTACAATGAGCAGTTCTTC	CASSGLAGGSSYNEQFF
TRBD1	NA	TRBV6-1	TRBJ1-6	TGTGCCAGCGCCTTTGGGACAGATAATTCACCCCTCCACTTT	CASAFGTDNSPLHF
NA	NA	TRBV30	TRBJ2-7	TGTGCCTGGAGTGTACGGAGGGGGGGCCGTTCCGAGCAGTACTTC	CAWSVRRGGRSEQYF
NA	once	TRBV10-3	TRBJ2-7	TGTGCCATCAGTGAGTCTCCGGGAATGGACGAGCAGTACTTC	CAISESPGMDEQYF
TRBD2	many	TRBV6-1	TRBJ2-3	TGTGCCAGCAGTGAAGCTAGCGGGAGCACAGATACGCAGTATTTT	CASSEASGSTDTQYF
NA	NA	TRBV4-2	TRBJ1-5	TGTGCCAGCAGCCTACCCAAGAGGCCCGGGTCCAATCAGCCCCAGCATTTT	CASSLPKRPGSNQPQHF
TRBD2	NA	TRBV7-6	TRBJ2-3	TGTGCCAGCAGCCCCCGGGGGGGGTACACAGATACGCAGTATTTT	CASSPRGGYTDTQYF
NA	NA	TRBV2	TRBJ1-4	TGTGCCACGCGGGAGGGGTTTGATGAAAAACTGTTTTTT	CATREGFDEKLFF
NA	NA	TRBV19	TRBJ1-2	TGTGCCAGTAGTACCGGTTATGGCTACACCTTC	CASSTGYGYTF
TRBD2	NA	TRBV5-1	TRBJ2-5	TGCGCCAGCAGCTTGTCCCCCCTTGGGGGGGGAGAGACCCAGTACTTC	CASSLSPLGGGETQYF
TRBD2	once	TRBV28	TRBJ2-1	TGTGCCAGCAGTCCCTACCCCCTAGCGGGAGTGGGTGATGAGCAGTTCTTC	CASSPYPLAGVGDEQFF
TRBD1	NA	TRBV7-8	TRBJ2-1	TGTGCCAGCAGCTTAGTCCCGGGTCAGGGGGCGGATCAGTTCTTC	CASSLVPGQGADQFF
NA	NA	TRBV9	TRBJ1-4	TGTGCCAGCAGCGTAGGGGTAGCCGGACTGTTTTTT	CASSVGVAGLFF
NA	NA	TRBV6-5	TRBJ1-1	TGTGCCAGCAGTTACCGCCGGCGGGGCACTGAAGCTTTCTTT	CASSYRRRGTEAFF
TRBD2	NA	TRBV5-1	TRBJ2-3	TGCGCCAGCAGCCTAGCTAGCGGGGGCCCGAGGACAGATACGCAGTATTTT	CASSLASGGPRTDTQYF
NA	NA	TRBV4-1	TRBJ2-5	TGCGCCAGCAGCCTCAACAAAGAGGTTCAAGAGACCCAGTACTTC	CASSLNKEVQETQYF
TRBD1	once	TRBV9	TRBJ2-1	TGTGCCAGCAGCGTATCCGGACAGGGGGCTGAGCAGTTCTTC	CASSVSGQGAEQFF
TRBD1	NA	TRBV9	TRBJ1-3	TGTGCCAGCAGCGCTGGGACAGCTGGAAACACCATATATTTT	CASSAGTAGNTIYF
TRBD1	NA	TRBV7-2	TRBJ1-2	TGTGCCAGCAGCCCCCGGGACAGGGCACACGGCTACACCTTC	CASSPRDRAHGYTF
NA	few	TRBV5-4	TRBJ1-4	TGTGCCAGCAGCTTGGGAGGGCCGACCGAGGAAAAACTGTTTTTT	CASSLGGPTEEKLFF
TRBD1	NA	TRBV2	TRBJ2-7	TGTGCCAGCAGCAGACAGGGGCCAGCAACCTACGAGCAGTACTTC	CASSRQGPATYEQYF
TRBD1	NA	TRBV6-1	TRBJ2-7	TGTGCCAGCAGTGCCGGGACAGGGCGCTACGAGCAGTACTTC	CASSAGTGRYEQYF
NA	NA	TRBV5-6	TRBJ2-1	TGTGCCAGCAGCTTGGGGACTACTTCCAATGAGCAGTTCTTC	CASSLGTTSNEQFF
NA	NA	TRBV28	TRBJ1-1	TGTGCCAGCAGTTTAGGCAGGGGCCCCAGCACTGAAGCTTTCTTT	CASSLGRGPSTEAFF
TRBD1	NA	TRBV4-1	TRBJ1-2	TGCGCCAGCAGCCAAGATTCGAGACAGGGGATTCCTGGCTACACCTTC	CASSQDSRQGIPGYTF
TRBD2	NA	TRBV19	TRBJ2-3	TGTGCCAGTAACGTGGGGGGGTCGGATACGCAGTATTTT	CASNVGGSDTQYF
NA	NA	TRBV7-9	TRBJ1-1	TGTGCCAGCAGCTTAGCGGGATCAGGGGATAACACTGAAGCTTTCTTT	CASSLAGSGDNTEAFF
NA	NA	TRBV5-5	TRBJ2-7	TGTGCCAGCAGCTTTCAGGAGGCGGCCTACGAGCAGTACTTC	CASSFQEAAYEQYF
TRBD1	few	TRBV28	TRBJ1-1	TGTGCCAGCTCCCGGGGGACAGGTGAAGCTTTCTTT	CASSRGTGEAFF
NA	NA	TRBV2	TRBJ1-2	TGTGCCAGCAGAGGCGGGGACTCTTCTAACTATGGCTACACCTTC	CASRGGDSSNYGYTF
NA	NA	TRBV27	TRBJ1-5	TGTGCCAGCAGCAGGCATAGCAATCAGCCCCAGCATTTT	CASSRHSNQPQHF
NA	NA	TRBV19	TRBJ2-7	TGTGCCAGTAGTATAGTCTTTCTGGGGCAACCCTACGAGCAGTACTTC	CASSIVFLGQPYEQYF
NA	few	TRBV6-5	TRBJ1-1	TGTGCCAGCACCGGGGGGACGTATAACACTGAAGCTTTCTTT	CASTGGTYNTEAFF
NA	NA	TRBV27	TRBJ2-7	TGTGCCAGCAAAGTTACCAGGGATGGAGCCTACGAGCAGTACTTC	CASKVTRDGAYEQYF
NA	NA	TRBV7-9	TRBJ2-2	TGTGCCAGCAGTCGCGATACTTTAATCGGGGAGCTGTTTTTT	CASSRDTLIGELFF
TRBD1	NA	TRBV5-4	TRBJ1-2	TGTGCCAGCAGCTGGGACAGGGAGGATGGCTACACCTTC	CASSWDREDGYTF
TRBD2	NA	TRBV6-5	TRBJ2-7	TGTGCCAGCAGTTTGGGCCTAGCGGGACCTGATGAGCAGTACTTC	CASSLGLAGPDEQYF
NA	NA	TRBV9	TRBJ2-1	TGTGCCAGCAGCCCCTCCGGGGGTCCTAGTTACAATGAGCAGTTCTTC	CASSPSGGPSYNEQFF
TRBD1	few	TRBV5-1	TRBJ1-1	TGCGCCAGCAGCCTAGGACAGGGGGGTGAAGCTTTCTTT	CASSLGQGGEAFF
TRBD1	NA	TRBV30	TRBJ2-3	TGTGCCTGGACGGGACAGGGGGCGGCAGATACGCAGTATTTT	CAWTGQGAADTQYF
TRBD1	NA	TRBV28	TRBJ1-2	TGTGCCAGCAGTTCTCCGGGACAGGGCCCTGATGGCTATGGCTACACCTTC	CASSSPGQGPDGYGYTF
NA	NA	TRBV6-1	TRBJ2-5	TGTGCCAGCAGCGCAAGCGGGCTAGAGACCCAGTACTTC	CASSASGLETQYF
TRBD1	NA	TRBV30	TRBJ1-6	TGTGCCTGGAGCGAGGGGGCCAGTTCACCCCTCCACTTT	CAWSEGASSPLHF
NA	NA	TRBV7-6	TRBJ2-1	TGTGCCAGCAGCTTAGTTAAACAGACACCTTACAATGAGCAGTTCTTC	CASSLVKQTPYNEQFF
TRBD1	NA	TRBV6-6	TRBJ1-2	TGTGCCAGCAGTTACTCCTGGACAGGGGTTAGGAATGGCTACACCTTC	CASSYSWTGVRNGYTF
NA	NA	TRBV28	TRBJ2-1	TGTGCCAGCAGTGGGGCCCGTGAGCAGTTCTTC	CASSGAREQFF
NA	NA	TRBV2	TRBJ1-2	TGTGCCAGCAGTGAACAGATTGACAGTACTAACTATGGCTACACCTTC	CASSEQIDSTNYGYTF
TRBD1	few	TRBV7-8	TRBJ2-3	TGTGCCAGCAGCTTACGAGACAGGGAGAGAACAGATACGCAGTATTTT	CASSLRDRERTDTQYF
TRBD1	few	TRBV27	TRBJ1-4	TGTGCCAGCAGTACCGGGACAGGGGATGAAAAACTGTTTTTT	CASSTGTGDEKLFF
NA	NA	TRBV5-4	TRBJ2-7	TGTGCCAGCAGCCGGGACACAACACGCTACGAGCAGTACTTC	CASSRDTTRYEQYF
NA	NA	TRBV19	TRBJ2-3	TGTGCCAGTAGTATAGGACAGGGCACAGATACGCAGTATTTT	CASSIGQGTDTQYF